The 5 T cell receptor beta chains below come from one sample, sequenced in a study of blood T cells in healthy people across ages. Using a J-beta primer mix together with a sample-barcoded 5' primer, a second PCR was run for 7 to 11 cycles. TCRdb recomputed calls from the 5' RACE reads with MiXCR, one row per CDR3 protein. Among a few hundred thousand distinct CDR3 sequences, about half were seen once, and the ten largest hold 45% to 65%. Sequences were obtained from blood. The receptors stem from a man in his fifties or sixties in good health.

This clonotype was counted at least ten times. The chain has TRBV29-1 and TRBJ1-4; no clear D gene. The germline CDR1 and CDR2 sequences are SQVTM and ANQGSEA. CDR3 length: 14 residues. Deletions cut 6 bases from V and 0 bases from J, with 11 bases between. The CDR3 bases are TGCAGCGTAGCGGAGCCCGCAACTAATGAAAAACTGTTTTTT. It is translated as CSVAEPATNEKLFF.

The V gene is TRBV5-4, the J gene TRBJ2-2; TRBD1 or TRBD2 may be the D gene (5 bases each). Trimming left V 4 bases short and J 1 base short, with 14 bases between. CDR3 length equals 16 residues. The germline V gene has CDR1 SGHNT and CDR2 YYREEE (reference sequence). As DNA, the CDR3 is TGTGCCAGCAGCCCAGCTGGGACGAGGAACACCGGGGAGCTGTTTTTT. Encoded protein: CASSPAGTRNTGELFF.

V and J are TRBV21-1 and TRBJ1-2. TRBV21-1 is termed a pseudogene. CDR3 length: 15 residues. CDR3 nucleotides: TGTGCCAGCAGCAAACCCAAGGGAGGCCCATATGGCTACACCTTC. It encodes CASSKPKGGPYGYTF.

The V call is TRBV6-4, the J call TRBJ2-1, with 12 nucleotides matching TRBD2. After removal of 4 bases from V and 5 bases from J, the junction contained 6 bases not matched to a gene. CDR3 size: 16 residues. Looked up from germline, CDR1 is MRHNA and CDR2 is SNTAGT. CDR3 nucleotide sequence: TGTGCCAGCAGTGTCCTAGCGGGAGGGAACCACAATGAGCAGTTCTTC. Protein sequence: CASSVLAGGNHNEQFF.

This rearrangement joins TRBV3-1 to TRBJ1-2; D is unclear. CDR3 length equals 12 residues. V was trimmed by 6 bases and J by 7 bases, leaving 12 bases between them. Germline-derived CDR1 and CDR2 are LGHDT and YNNKEL (reference sequence). The CDR3 DNA is TGTGCCAGCAGTCGTGCACTTAGTGGCTACACCTTC. Its translation is CASSRALSGYTF.